This TCR beta chain was found in a study of OX40 agonist ivuxolimab in advanced cancers. For this clone: As yet, its antigen is unknown.

General observations from the study: The study observed clonal expansion of CD4+ and CD8+ blood T cells by week 6 at 0.1 to 3.0 mg/kg. Expanded clones tended on average to be more numerous among CD8+ T cells than CD4+.

Sequenced by immunoSEQ multiplex PCR; TCRdb stores in-frame clones only, minus some. The sample lists 130,000 or so clones; 80% to 95% were seen once. CDR1 and CDR2 (germline): MNHEY, SMNVEV (reference sequence). The CDR3 extends over 12 amino acids. The trim removed 8 bases at V and 4 bases at J, leaving 3 bases unmatched. The chain recombines TRBV27 with TRBJ2-5; 8 positions match TRBD1. This material consisted of CD4+ or CD8+ T cells sorted from blood, taken in a trial of the OX40 agonist ivuxolimab. The TCR originated in an adult with an advanced solid tumor such as melanoma, head and neck, liver or kidney cancer. The CDR3 coding sequence is TGTGCCAGCCGCAGGGGGCTAGAGACCCAGTACTTC. It yields the protein CASRRGLETQYF.